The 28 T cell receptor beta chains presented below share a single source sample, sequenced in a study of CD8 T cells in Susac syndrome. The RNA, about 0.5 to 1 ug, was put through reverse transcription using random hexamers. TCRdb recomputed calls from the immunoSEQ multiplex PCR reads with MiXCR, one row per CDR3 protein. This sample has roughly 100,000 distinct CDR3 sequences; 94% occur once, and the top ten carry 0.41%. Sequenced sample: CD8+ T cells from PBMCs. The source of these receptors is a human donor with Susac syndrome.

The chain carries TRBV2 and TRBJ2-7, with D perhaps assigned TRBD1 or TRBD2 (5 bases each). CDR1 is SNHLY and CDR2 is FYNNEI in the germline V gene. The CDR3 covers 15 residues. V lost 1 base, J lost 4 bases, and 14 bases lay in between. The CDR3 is CASSEVGQWGYEQYF. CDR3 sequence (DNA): TGTGCCAGCAGTGAAGTCGGCCAGTGGGGGTACGAGCAGTACTTC.

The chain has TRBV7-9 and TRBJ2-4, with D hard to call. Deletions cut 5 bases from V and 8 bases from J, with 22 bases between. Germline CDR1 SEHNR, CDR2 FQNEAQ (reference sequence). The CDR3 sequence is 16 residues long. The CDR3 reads CASSLPPAGPVDIQYF. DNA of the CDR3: TGTGCCAGCAGCCTCCCCCCTGCTGGCCCAGTGGACATTCAGTACTTC.

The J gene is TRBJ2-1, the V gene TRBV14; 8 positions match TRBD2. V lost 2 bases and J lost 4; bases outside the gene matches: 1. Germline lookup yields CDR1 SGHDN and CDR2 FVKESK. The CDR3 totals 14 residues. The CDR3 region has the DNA TGTGCCAGCAGCCAACTAGCGGGTTACAATGAGCAGTTCTTC. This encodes CASSQLAGYNEQFF.

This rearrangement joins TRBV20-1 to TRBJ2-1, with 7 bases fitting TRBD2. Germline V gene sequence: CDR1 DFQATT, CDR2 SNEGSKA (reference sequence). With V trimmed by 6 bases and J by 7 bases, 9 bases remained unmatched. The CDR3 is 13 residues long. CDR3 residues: CSALMGGGNEQFF. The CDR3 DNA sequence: TGCAGTGCCCTCATGGGCGGGGGAAATGAGCAGTTCTTC.

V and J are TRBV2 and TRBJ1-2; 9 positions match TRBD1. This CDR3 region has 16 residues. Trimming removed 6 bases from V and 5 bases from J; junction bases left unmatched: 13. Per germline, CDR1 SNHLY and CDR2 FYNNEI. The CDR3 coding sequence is TGTGCCAGCAGCTCCCCGGGGACAGGGTATCTGTATGGCTACACCTTC. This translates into CASSSPGTGYLYGYTF.

The CDR3 bases are TGTGCCAGCAGTTTATCCGGGGGAAGGGAGACCCAGTACTTC. Translating gives CASSLSGGRETQYF. This chain joins TRBV12-3 or TRBV12-4 and TRBJ2-5, with D possibly being TRBD2 (6 bases). The CDR3 length is 14 residues. Trimming removed 2 bases at V and 5 bases at J, with 12 bases between.

The CDR3 DNA reads as TGCGCCAGCAGCCAGGAGGACAGCACAGATACGCAGTATTTT. This sequence encodes CASSQEDSTDTQYF. J is TRBJ2-3 and V is TRBV4-1; D may be TRBD2 (5 bases). The germline gives CDR1 MGHRA, CDR2 YSYEKL. Trimming removed 3 bases from V and 0 bases from J, with 7 bases in between. The CDR3 is 14 residues long.

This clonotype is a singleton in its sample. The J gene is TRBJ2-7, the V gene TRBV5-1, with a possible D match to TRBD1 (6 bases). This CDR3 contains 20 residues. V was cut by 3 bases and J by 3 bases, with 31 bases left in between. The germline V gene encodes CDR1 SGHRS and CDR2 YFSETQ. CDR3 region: CASSSPLDSHHPLGLYEQYF. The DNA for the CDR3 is TGCGCCAGCAGCTCCCCTCTGGACAGTCATCATCCCCTGGGTCTCTACGAGCAGTACTTC.

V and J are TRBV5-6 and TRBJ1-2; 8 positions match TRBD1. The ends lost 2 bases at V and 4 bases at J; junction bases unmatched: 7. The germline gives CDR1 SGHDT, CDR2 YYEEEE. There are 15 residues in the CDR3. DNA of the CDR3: TGTGCCAGCAGCTTAGGCAGGGGGCCTAGCTATGGCTACACCTTC. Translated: CASSLGRGPSYGYTF.

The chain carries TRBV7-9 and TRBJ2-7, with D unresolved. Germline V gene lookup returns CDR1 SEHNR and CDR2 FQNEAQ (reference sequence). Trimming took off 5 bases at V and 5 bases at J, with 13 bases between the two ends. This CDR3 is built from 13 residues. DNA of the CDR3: TGTGCCAGCAGCCCAGAGAGCAACCACGAGCAGTACTTC. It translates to CASSPESNHEQYF.

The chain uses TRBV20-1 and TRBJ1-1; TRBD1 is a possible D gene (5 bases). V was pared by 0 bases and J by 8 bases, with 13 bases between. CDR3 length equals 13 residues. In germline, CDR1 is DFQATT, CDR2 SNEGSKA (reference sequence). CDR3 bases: TGCAGTGCTAGAGATCCAGGACACAAGGAAGCTTTCTTT. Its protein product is CSARDPGHKEAFF.

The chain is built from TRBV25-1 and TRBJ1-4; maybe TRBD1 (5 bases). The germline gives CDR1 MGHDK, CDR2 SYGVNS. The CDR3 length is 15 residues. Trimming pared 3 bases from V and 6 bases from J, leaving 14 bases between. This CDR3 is CASSEAGWADEKLFF. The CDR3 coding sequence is TGTGCCAGCAGTGAGGCAGGGTGGGCTGATGAAAAACTGTTTTTT.

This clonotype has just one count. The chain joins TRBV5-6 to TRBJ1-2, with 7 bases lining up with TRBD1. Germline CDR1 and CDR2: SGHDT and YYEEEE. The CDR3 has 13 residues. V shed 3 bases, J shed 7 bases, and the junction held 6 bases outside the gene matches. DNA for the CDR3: TGTGCCAGCAGCTGGGGGACAGTATCTGGCTACACCTTC. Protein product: CASSWGTVSGYTF.

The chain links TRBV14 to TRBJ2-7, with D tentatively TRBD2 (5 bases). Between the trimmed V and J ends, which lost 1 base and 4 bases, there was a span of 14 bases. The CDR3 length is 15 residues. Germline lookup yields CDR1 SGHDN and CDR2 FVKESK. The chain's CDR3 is CASSQAQRSGYEQYF. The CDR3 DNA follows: TGTGCCAGCAGCCAAGCCCAACGTTCGGGGTACGAGCAGTACTTC.

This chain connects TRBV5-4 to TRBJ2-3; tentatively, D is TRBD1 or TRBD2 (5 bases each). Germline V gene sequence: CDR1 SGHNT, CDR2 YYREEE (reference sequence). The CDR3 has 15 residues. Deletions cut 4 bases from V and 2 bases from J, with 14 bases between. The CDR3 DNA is TGTGCCAGCAGCCGAGGGGCACCACACACAGATACGCAGTATTTT. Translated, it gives CASSRGAPHTDTQYF.

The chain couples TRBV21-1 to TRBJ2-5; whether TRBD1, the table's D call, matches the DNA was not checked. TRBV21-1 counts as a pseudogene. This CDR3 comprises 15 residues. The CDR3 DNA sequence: TGTGCCAGCAGCTTAGCCAGGGTGGGGGGAGAGACCCAGTACTTC. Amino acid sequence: CASSLARVGGETQYF.

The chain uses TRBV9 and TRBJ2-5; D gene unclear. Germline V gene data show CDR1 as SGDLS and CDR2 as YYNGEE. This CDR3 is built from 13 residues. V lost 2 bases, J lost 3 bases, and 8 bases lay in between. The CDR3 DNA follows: TGTGCCAGCAGCGTCCACGCGAAAGAGACCCAGTACTTC. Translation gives CASSVHAKETQYF.

Written as DNA, the CDR3 is TGTGCCAGCAGCTCCCCGGACAGGGTCTACGAGCAGTACTTC. This sequence encodes CASSSPDRVYEQYF. The chain is built from TRBV7-8 and TRBJ2-7, with 8 bases that match TRBD1. Trimming took 4 bases from V and 3 from J; bases not matched to a gene: 5. The CDR3 is 14 residues long. CDR1 and CDR2 (germline): SGHVS, FQNEAQ. Full variable domain (outside the CDR3, taken from reference TRBV7-8 and TRBJ2-7): GAGVSQSPRYKVAKRGQDVALRCDPISGHVSLFWYQQALGQGPEFLTYFQNEAQLDKSGLPSDRFFAERPEGSVSTLKIQRTQQEDSAVYLCASSSPDRVYEQYFGPGTRLTVT.

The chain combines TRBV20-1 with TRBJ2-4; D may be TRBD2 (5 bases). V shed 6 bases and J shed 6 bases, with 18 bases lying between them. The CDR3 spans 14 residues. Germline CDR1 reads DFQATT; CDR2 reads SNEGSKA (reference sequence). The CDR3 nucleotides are TGCAGTGCCACCTCCGCGACCCGGGGAAACATTCAGTACTTC. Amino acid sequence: CSATSATRGNIQYF.

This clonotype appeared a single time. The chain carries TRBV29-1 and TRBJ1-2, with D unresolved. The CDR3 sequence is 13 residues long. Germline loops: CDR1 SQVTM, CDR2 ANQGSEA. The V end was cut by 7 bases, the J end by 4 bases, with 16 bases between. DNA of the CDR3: TGCAGCGCCACGGGCGGGGATACCTATGGCTACACCTTC. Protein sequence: CSATGGDTYGYTF.

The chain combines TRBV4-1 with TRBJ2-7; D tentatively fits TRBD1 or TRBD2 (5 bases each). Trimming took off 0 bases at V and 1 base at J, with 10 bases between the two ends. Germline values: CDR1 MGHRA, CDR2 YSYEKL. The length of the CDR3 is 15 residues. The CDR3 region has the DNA TGCGCCAGCAGCCAAGACGAGGGGTCATCCTACGAGCAGTACTTC. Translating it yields CASSQDEGSSYEQYF.

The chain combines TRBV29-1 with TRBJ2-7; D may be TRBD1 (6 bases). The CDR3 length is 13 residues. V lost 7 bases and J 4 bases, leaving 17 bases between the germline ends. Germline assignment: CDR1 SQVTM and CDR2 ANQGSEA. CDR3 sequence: CSGPDSSSYEQYF. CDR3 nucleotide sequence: TGCAGCGGGCCGGACAGCTCCTCTTACGAGCAGTACTTC.

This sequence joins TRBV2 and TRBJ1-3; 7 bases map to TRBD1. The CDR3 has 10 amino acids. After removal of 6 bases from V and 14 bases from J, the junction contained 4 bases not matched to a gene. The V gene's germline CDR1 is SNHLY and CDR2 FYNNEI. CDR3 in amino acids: CASRGTDLYF. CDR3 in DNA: TGTGCCAGCAGGGGGACAGATTTATATTTT.

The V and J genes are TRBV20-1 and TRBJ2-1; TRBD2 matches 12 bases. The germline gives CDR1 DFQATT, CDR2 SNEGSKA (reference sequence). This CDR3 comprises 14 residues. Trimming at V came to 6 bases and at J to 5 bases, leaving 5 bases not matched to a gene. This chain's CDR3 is CSAPRLAGDNEQFF. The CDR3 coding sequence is TGCAGTGCCCCCAGACTAGCGGGAGACAATGAGCAGTTCTTC.

The CDR3 coding sequence is TGTGCCAGCTCACCCGCAGGGGGGCAACAAGAGACCCAGTACTTC. This gives the protein CASSPAGGQQETQYF. The chain carries TRBV18 and TRBJ2-5; TRBD1 might be the D (7 bases). Germline assignment: CDR1 KGHSH and CDR2 LQKENI. Trimming took 3 bases from V and 2 from J, leaving 13 bases between them. CDR3 size: 15 residues.

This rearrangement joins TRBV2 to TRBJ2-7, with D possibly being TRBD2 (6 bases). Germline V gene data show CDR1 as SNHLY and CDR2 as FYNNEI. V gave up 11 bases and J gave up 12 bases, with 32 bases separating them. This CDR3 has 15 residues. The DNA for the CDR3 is TGTGCCGGAGTCCTAACCCTGGGCGGGGCACATCGAGTGTACTTC. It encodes CAGVLTLGGAHRVYF. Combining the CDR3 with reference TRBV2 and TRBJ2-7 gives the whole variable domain EPEVTQTPSHQVTQMGQEVILRCVPISNHLYFYWYRQILGQKVEFLVSFYNNEISEKSEIFDDQFSVERPDGSNFTLKIRSTKLEDSAMYFCAGVLTLGGAHRVYFGPGTRLTVT.

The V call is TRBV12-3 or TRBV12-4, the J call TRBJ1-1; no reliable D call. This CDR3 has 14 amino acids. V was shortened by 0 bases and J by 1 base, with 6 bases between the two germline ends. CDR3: CASSLADPNTEAFF. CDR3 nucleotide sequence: TGTGCCAGCAGTTTAGCCGATCCGAACACTGAAGCTTTCTTT.

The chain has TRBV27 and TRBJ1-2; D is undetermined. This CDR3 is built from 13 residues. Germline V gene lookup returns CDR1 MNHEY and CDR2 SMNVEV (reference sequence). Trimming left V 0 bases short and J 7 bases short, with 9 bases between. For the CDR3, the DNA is TGTGCCAGCAGTTTATCTGCCGGGATTGGCTACACCTTC. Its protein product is CASSLSAGIGYTF.